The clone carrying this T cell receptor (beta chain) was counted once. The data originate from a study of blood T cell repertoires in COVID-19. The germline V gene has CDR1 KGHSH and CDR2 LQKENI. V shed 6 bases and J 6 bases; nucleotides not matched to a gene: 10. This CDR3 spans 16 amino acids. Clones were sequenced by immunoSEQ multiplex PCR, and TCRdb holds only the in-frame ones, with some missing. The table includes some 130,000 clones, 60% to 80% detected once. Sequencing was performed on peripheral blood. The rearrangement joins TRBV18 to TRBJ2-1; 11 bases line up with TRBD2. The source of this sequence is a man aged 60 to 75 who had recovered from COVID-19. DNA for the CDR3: TGTGCCAGCTCTCCCGGGACTAGCGGAGTAGGCAATGAGCAGTTCTTC. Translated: CASSPGTSGVGNEQFF.